This T cell receptor beta chain was recovered during a study of response to subunit inactivated influenza vaccine (dated by TCRdb to the late 2010s). Background for the entire study: To follow how T cells responded to a trivalent subunit inactivated influenza vaccine, the researchers relied on deep quantitative profiling of the T cell receptor repertoire. Beyond this particular receptor, the publication reports: The authors suggested that each seasonal influenza vaccination may recruit only a limited number of new T cells.

Reading the germline V gene gives CDR1 MNHEY and CDR2 SVGEGT. Trimming accounts for 7 bases at V and 0 bases at J, while the number of junction bases matched to no gene is 6. The cysteine opens and the phenylalanine closes a CDR3 of 15 amino acids. Only CDR3 DNA remains: 45 bases, in frame from the first base. Libraries were constructed by RT-PCR. Reads for this sample came from an Illumina HiSeq 2500. The public reads were reprocessed in TCRdb via fastp at Q25 and MiXCR, keeping in-frame beta chains. Each CDR3 protein gets just one entry, which takes the most common genes and DNA from the rows behind it. Within this sample are over 800,000 distinct CDR3 sequences, with roughly 20% of them counted one time only. The ten largest clonotypes hold roughly 10% of the sample. As concerns this clonotype: Its antigen specificity is not known. Within one base of it there is no much larger clone, and no base qualities were kept.

The rearrangement joined TRBV6-2 or TRBV6-3 to TRBJ2-1, with 7 central nucleotides matching TRBD2. The clonotype was recovered from a man aged 45-65 years who received an inactivated influenza vaccine. Donor details come from another sample of the same person, matched by shared clones. The sequenced sample was PBMCs from blood, obtained less than 6 days after vaccination. In nucleotides, the sequence is TGTGCCAGCATCCTGGGGGGGAGCTCCTACAATGAGCAGTTCTTC. It specifies CASILGGSSYNEQFF.